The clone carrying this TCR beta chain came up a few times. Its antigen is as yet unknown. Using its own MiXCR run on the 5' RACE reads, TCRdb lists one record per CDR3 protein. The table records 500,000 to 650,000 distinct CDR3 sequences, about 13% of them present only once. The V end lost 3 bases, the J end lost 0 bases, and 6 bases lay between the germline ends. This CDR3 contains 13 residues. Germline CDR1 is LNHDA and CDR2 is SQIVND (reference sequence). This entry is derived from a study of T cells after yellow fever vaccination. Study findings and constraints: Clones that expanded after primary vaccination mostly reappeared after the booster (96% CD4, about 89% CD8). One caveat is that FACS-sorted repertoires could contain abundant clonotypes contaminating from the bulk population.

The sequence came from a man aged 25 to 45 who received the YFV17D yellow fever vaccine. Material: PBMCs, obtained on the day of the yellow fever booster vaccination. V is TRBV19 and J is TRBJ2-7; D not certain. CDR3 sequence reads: CASSMVLSYEQYF. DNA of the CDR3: TGTGCCAGTAGTATGGTTCTCTCCTACGAGCAGTACTTC.